These 10 T cell receptor beta chains originate from one sample sequenced in a study of T cell changes during pregnancy in multiple sclerosis. Assay: immunoSEQ multiplex PCR; the TCRdb copy retains only in-frame clones and omits some. Here the sample spans 42,000 or so clones, around 93% being singletons. The sample consisted of CD8+ T cells from peripheral blood mononuclear cells, taken in the third trimester of pregnancy. These receptors all stem from a female donor with multiple sclerosis, enrolled in a pregnancy study.

V is TRBV6-1 and J is TRBJ2-2; 12 nucleotides align to TRBD1. The CDR3 consists of 15 residues. The J segment lost 6 bases and the V segment lost 5 bases, leaving 4 bases of the junction unmatched. CDR1 MNHNS and CDR2 SASEGT come from the germline V gene. The CDR3 here is CASSTGQGASGELFF. The CDR3 DNA is TGTGCCAGCAGTACGGGACAGGGGGCCTCCGGGGAGCTGTTTTTT.

This chain uses TRBV29-1 with TRBJ1-2; possibly TRBD1 for D (6 bases). V was trimmed by 2 bases and J by 1 base, leaving 8 bases between them. CDR1 SQVTM and CDR2 ANQGSEA come from the germline V gene. The CDR3 is 13 residues long. CDR3: CSVETDSNYGYTF. As DNA, the CDR3 is TGCAGCGTTGAAACGGACAGTAACTATGGCTACACCTTC.

The chain combines TRBV6-6 with TRBJ2-1; 11 nucleotides agree with TRBD2. The ends lost 6 bases at V and 6 bases at J; junction bases unmatched: 10. This CDR3 region has 16 residues. Germline loops: CDR1 MNHNY, CDR2 SVGAGI (reference sequence). In DNA form, the CDR3 reads TGTGCCAGCAGCCGGCCGACTAGCGGGGCCGGCAATGAGCAGTTCTTC. This gives the protein CASSRPTSGAGNEQFF.

The CDR3 reads CASSKAGDPNQPQHF. CDR3 DNA: TGTGCCAGCAGCAAGGCCGGAGACCCCAATCAGCCCCAGCATTTT. The chain couples TRBV7-6 to TRBJ1-5, with unresolved D. The germline V gene has CDR1 SGHVS and CDR2 FNYEAQ. CDR3 length: 15 amino acids. Trimming removed 5 bases at V and 3 bases at J, with 14 bases between. Using reference TRBV7-6 and TRBJ1-5 for the parts outside the CDR3, the full variable domain is GAGVSQSPRYKVTKRGQDVALRCDPISGHVSLYWYRQALGQGPEFLTYFNYEAQQDKSGLPNDRFSAERPEGSISTLTIQRTEQRDSAMYRCASSKAGDPNQPQHFGDGTRLSIL.

The CDR3 sequence is CASSPAYEQYF. The CDR3 nucleotides read TGTGCCAGCAGCCCAGCCTACGAGCAGTACTTC. The rearrangement joins TRBV13 to TRBJ2-7; D is undetermined. This CDR3 spans 11 amino acids. Trimming pared 5 bases from V and 2 bases from J, leaving 4 bases between. Germline V CDR1 and CDR2: PRHDT, FYEKMQ (reference sequence).

The chain recombines TRBV4-1 with TRBJ1-2; TRBD1 might be the D (6 bases). The germline gives CDR1 MGHRA, CDR2 YSYEKL. The CDR3 covers 17 residues. V was clipped by 0 bases and J by 5 bases, with 19 bases between them. The CDR3 nucleotides read TGCGCCAGCAGCCAAGAAGGCCAAGGGGGGGGACTTTATGGCTACACCTTC. This codes for CASSQEGQGGGLYGYTF.

V is TRBV5-4 and J is TRBJ1-1; D unresolved. Trimming left V 0 bases short and J 2 bases short, with 8 bases between. Germline assignment: CDR1 SGHNT and CDR2 YYREEE (reference sequence). The CDR3 has 14 amino acids. The CDR3 DNA reads as TGTGCCAGCAGCTTGGACAGTTTTAACACTGAAGCTTTCTTT. Protein product: CASSLDSFNTEAFF.

V and J are TRBV7-9 and TRBJ1-4; 7 nucleotides match TRBD1. Germline trimming cut 7 bases from V and 8 bases from J; bases unmatched to any gene: 10. There are 14 residues in the CDR3. CDR1 is SEHNR, CDR2 FQNEAQ, per germline (reference sequence). The CDR3 DNA reads as TGTGCCAGCACCATCGAGGGGGCAAGAGAAAAACTGTTTTTT. Protein product: CASTIEGAREKLFF.

The chain joins TRBV6-4 to TRBJ2-3; 9 positions agree with TRBD2. Germline CDR1 MRHNA, CDR2 SNTAGT. CDR3 length: 15 amino acids. V shed 2 bases and J 0 bases; nucleotides not matched to a gene: 0. The CDR3 DNA is TGTGCCAGCAGTGACCTAGCGGGGAGCACAGATACGCAGTATTTT. This translates into CASSDLAGSTDTQYF.

The chain is built from TRBV5-6 and TRBJ2-3; no reliable D call. V was shortened by 4 bases and J by 5 bases, with 5 bases between the two germline ends. This CDR3 contains 11 residues. From germline, CDR1 is SGHDT and CDR2 YYEEEE. In DNA, the CDR3 is TGTGCCAGCAGCGCTATAGATACGCAGTATTTT. Its protein is CASSAIDTQYF.